This T cell receptor beta chain is from a study of blood T cell repertoires in COVID-19. About the research overall: PBMCs, B-cell-depleted T cells, or T cells were the source of the cDNA or gDNA that made up the material.

Trimming took off 2 bases at V and 14 bases at J, with 15 bases between the two ends. Germline V gene sequence: CDR1 MNHNS, CDR2 SASEGT. This CDR3 has 12 amino acids. Only in-frame clones appear in the TCRdb table, and some are missing; sequencing was by immunoSEQ multiplex PCR. The sample includes about 180,000 clones, roughly 81% of them seen just once. Seattle researchers signed up patients amid active infection and tracked them longitudinally. The sequencing sample was made of peripheral blood. The rearrangement uses TRBV6-1 and TRBJ2-5; D gene unclear. The clonotype originates from a woman older than 75 with COVID-19, enrolled during active disease. The CDR3 region has the DNA TGTGCCAGCAGTGAAAATCCCCTAGACCCCTACTTC. It is translated as CASSENPLDPYF.